A selection of T cell receptor beta chains follows, all from one sample in a study of blood T cell repertoires in COVID-19. The table came from immunoSEQ multiplex PCR; TCRdb's copy has only in-frame clones and leaves some out. The sample includes 60,000 to 100,000 clones, about 90% seen only once; the top ten take 4% to 5.5%. Specimen: peripheral blood. These receptor sequences come from a man aged 50 or older with active COVID-19. Each CDR3 is given with its conserved first and last residue. The D gene is left open where the match is weak. The size field is filled for only some rows; it gives once, few, many or a size class.

clone_size	v_call	d_call	j_call	cdr3_nt	cdr3_aa
few	TRBV4-2	TRBD1	TRBJ1-2	TGTGCCAGCAGCCAAGAAGGACAGGGGAACTATGGCTACACCTTC	CASSQEGQGNYGYTF
.	TRBV9	TRBD2	TRBJ2-5	TGTGCCAGCAGCGTAGCGGCTAGCGGGGGGGAGACCCAGTACTTC	CASSVAASGGETQYF
.	TRBV11-2	.	TRBJ2-2	TGTGCCAGCAGCTTCCCCTCGGTCAACACCGGGGAGCTGTTTTTT	CASSFPSVNTGELFF
once	TRBV11-3	TRBD1	TRBJ1-4	TGTGCCAGCAGCAGCAGGACAGGGGGCTATGAAAAACTGTTTTTT	CASSSRTGGYEKLFF
.	TRBV7-3	.	TRBJ2-2	TGTGCCAGCAGCCCCCCCGGCACCGGGGAGCTGTTTTTT	CASSPPGTGELFF
.	TRBV27	TRBD1	TRBJ2-3	TGTGCCAGCAGTCCCTCCCCAGGGACAGGCACTAGCACAGATACGCAGTATTTT	CASSPSPGTGTSTDTQYF
.	TRBV29-1	TRBD1	TRBJ2-7	TGCAGCGTTGAAGGGACAGGGGGCCTGGGGACACAGTACTTC	CSVEGTGGLGTQYF
few	TRBV20-1	TRBD1	TRBJ2-1	TGCAGGGGACAGGGGGGTGATGAGCAGTTCTTC	CRGQGGDEQFF
.	TRBV7-9	.	TRBJ1-2	TGTGCCAGCAGCTTACAGCGTGACTATGGCTACACCTTC	CASSLQRDYGYTF
.	TRBV3-1/TRBV3-2	TRBD2	TRBJ2-5	TGTGCCAGCAGCCTAGGAGGGAGGGACCAGTACTTC	CASSLGGRDQYF
.	TRBV18	.	TRBJ2-2	TGTGCCAGCTCACCGTCACAGGGTCCGAACACCGGGGAGCTGTTTTTT	CASSPSQGPNTGELFF
.	TRBV4-2	.	TRBJ1-5	TGTGCCAGCAGCCAAAGCGAAGATCAGCCCCAGCATTTT	CASSQSEDQPQHF
.	TRBV11-2	.	TRBJ1-1	TGTGCCAGCAGCCCCCGGACAAGGGCGAACACTGAAGCTTTCTTT	CASSPRTRANTEAFF
.	TRBV4-2	TRBD1	TRBJ1-6	TGTGCCAGCAGCCAAGATAAAACCGGGACAGGAGATAATTCACCCCTCCACTTT	CASSQDKTGTGDNSPLHF
.	TRBV7-2	.	TRBJ1-5	TGTGCCAGCAGCCGCGGGCATAAAAGCAATCAGCCCCAGCATTTT	CASSRGHKSNQPQHF
.	TRBV18	.	TRBJ2-1	TGTGCCAGCTCACCGGTACGGGGGGCCAAAGGGAATGAGCAGTTCTTC	CASSPVRGAKGNEQFF
once	TRBV5-1	.	TRBJ2-3	TGCGCCAGCAGCTTGGGACAGCCGAGTCTCTCAGATACGCAGTATTTT	CASSLGQPSLSDTQYF
.	TRBV28	TRBD1	TRBJ1-2	TGTGCCAGCATTAGGGACAGCGGCTATGGCTACACCTTC	CASIRDSGYGYTF
.	TRBV7-9	TRBD2	TRBJ2-5	TGTGCCAGCAGCTTGGGGACTAGCGGGGTCGGGGAGACCCAGTACTTC	CASSLGTSGVGETQYF
once	TRBV29-1	TRBD2	TRBJ2-5	TGCAGCGTTGCACGGGGACTAGCGGGTAGAGAGACCCAGTACTTC	CSVARGLAGRETQYF
few	TRBV27	TRBD2	TRBJ2-2	TGTGCCAGCAGTCCGCCCTCGGGCTTAGCGGGGATACCGAACACCGGGGAGCTGTTTTTT	CASSPPSGLAGIPNTGELFF
.	TRBV18	.	TRBJ1-1	TGTGCCAGCTCACCACCAGAACAGATGAACACTGAAGCTTTCTTT	CASSPPEQMNTEAFF
.	TRBV4-1	.	TRBJ1-4	TGCGCCAGCAGCCCGACAGCGTCCGGCCCCCCAATTATGTTTTTT	CASSPTASGPPIMFF
.	TRBV28	TRBD2	TRBJ2-7	TGTGCCAGCAGGGGACTAGCGGGATTCTTCTACGAGCAGTACTTC	CASRGLAGFFYEQYF
.	TRBV6-1	.	TRBJ1-1	TGTGCCAGCAGTGAGGAGCCAGGGGTTCGTGCTTTCTTT	CASSEEPGVRAFF
.	TRBV10-2	.	TRBJ1-1	TGCGCCAGCAGTGAGTCAGGACTCCCGGCTGAGGCTTTCTTT	CASSESGLPAEAFF
.	TRBV28	TRBD2	TRBJ2-7	TGTGCCAGCAGTTTATTATCCGCCAAACTAGCGGGAGGGTACGACGAGCAGTACTTC	CASSLLSAKLAGGYDEQYF
.	TRBV7-8	TRBD1	TRBJ1-5	TGTGCCAGCAGCTTTAGAGACCGAGGGGGCTTAGGCAATCAGCCCCAGCATTTT	CASSFRDRGGLGNQPQHF
.	TRBV21-1	.	TRBJ2-3	TGTGCCAGCAGCAAAGGGGGACAGGGTGATACGCAGTATTTT	CASSKGGQGDTQYF
once	TRBV28	TRBD1	TRBJ1-2	TGTGCCAGCAGTTTGCGCTCGGACAGGGGTTACGGCTACACCTTC	CASSLRSDRGYGYTF
.	TRBV6-1	.	TRBJ1-1	TGTGCCAGCAGTGACACTCAAGCTTTCTTT	CASSDTQAFF
.	TRBV9	.	TRBJ2-3	TGTGCCAGCAGCGAGAGTTTAGATACGCAGTATTTT	CASSESLDTQYF
.	TRBV4-3	.	TRBJ1-2	TGCGCCAGCAGCCAGGGCCTAGGGGGGGAAGACTATGGCTACACCTTC	CASSQGLGGEDYGYTF
.	TRBV29-1	TRBD1	TRBJ2-1	TGCAGCGTCGAGACAGGGTATGAGCAGTTCTTC	CSVETGYEQFF
once	TRBV2	.	TRBJ2-7	TGTGCCAGCACCCGAGACTTGACCTACGAGCAGTACTTC	CASTRDLTYEQYF
.	TRBV5-1	.	TRBJ2-1	TGCGCCAGCAGTGACAGCGGGAATGAGCAGTTCTTC	CASSDSGNEQFF
.	TRBV2	.	TRBJ1-1	TGTGCCAGCAGTTACAGGGAAATTAGCACTGAAGCTTTCTTT	CASSYREISTEAFF
.	TRBV2	TRBD1	TRBJ1-4	TGTGCCAGCTGCGGACAGGTTAATGAAAAACTGTTTTTT	CASCGQVNEKLFF
.	TRBV24-1	.	TRBJ1-5	TGTGCCACCAGTTTACAGGACCAGCCCCAGCATTTT	CATSLQDQPQHF